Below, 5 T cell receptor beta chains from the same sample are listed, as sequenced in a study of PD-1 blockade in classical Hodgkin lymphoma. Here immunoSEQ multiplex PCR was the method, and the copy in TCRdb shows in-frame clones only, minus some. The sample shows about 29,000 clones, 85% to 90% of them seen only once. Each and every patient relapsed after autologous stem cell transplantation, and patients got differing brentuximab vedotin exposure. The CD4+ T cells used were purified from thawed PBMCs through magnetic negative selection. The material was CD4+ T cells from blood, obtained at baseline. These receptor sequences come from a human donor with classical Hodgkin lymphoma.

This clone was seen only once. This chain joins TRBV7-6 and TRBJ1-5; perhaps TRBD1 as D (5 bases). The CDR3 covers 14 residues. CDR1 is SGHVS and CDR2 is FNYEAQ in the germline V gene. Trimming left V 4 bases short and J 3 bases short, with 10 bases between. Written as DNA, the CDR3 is TGTGCCAGCAGCTCCGGGACGGTCAATCAGCCCCAGCATTTT. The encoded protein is CASSSGTVNQPQHF.

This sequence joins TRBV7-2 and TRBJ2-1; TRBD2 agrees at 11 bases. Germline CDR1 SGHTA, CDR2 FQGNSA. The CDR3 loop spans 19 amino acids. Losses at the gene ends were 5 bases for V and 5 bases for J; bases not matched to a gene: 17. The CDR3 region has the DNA TGTGCCAGCAGCGTCCGGAGGACCCCGACTAGCGGGGCGAACAATGAGCAGTTCTTC. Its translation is CASSVRRTPTSGANNEQFF.

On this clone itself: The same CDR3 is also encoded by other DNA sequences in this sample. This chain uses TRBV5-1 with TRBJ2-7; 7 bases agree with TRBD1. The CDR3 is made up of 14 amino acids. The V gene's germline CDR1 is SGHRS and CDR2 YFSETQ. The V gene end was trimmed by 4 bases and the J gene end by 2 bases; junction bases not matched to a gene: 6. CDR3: CASSPTGQAYEQYF. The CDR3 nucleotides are TGCGCCAGCAGCCCAACCGGACAGGCCTACGAGCAGTACTTC.

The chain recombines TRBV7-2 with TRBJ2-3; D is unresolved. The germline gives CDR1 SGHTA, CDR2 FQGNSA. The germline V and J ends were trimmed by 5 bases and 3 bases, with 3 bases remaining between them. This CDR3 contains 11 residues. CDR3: CASSRTDTQYF. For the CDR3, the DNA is TGTGCCAGCAGCCGTACAGATACGCAGTATTTT.

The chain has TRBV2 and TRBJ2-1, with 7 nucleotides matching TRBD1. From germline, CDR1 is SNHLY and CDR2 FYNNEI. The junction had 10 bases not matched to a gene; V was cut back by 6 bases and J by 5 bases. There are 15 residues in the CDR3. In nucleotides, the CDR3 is TGTGCCAGCAGGCGACAGGGAAACCTGAACAATGAGCAGTTCTTC. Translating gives CASRRQGNLNNEQFF.